This T cell receptor (beta chain) derives from a study of shared clonotypes between healthy human individuals. Measured with immunoSEQ multiplex PCR; TCRdb has only the in-frame clones, and not every one. The sample consists of around 2.1 million clones, just over 90% of them appearing once. The V gene's germline CDR1 is LNHDA and CDR2 SQIVND (reference sequence). V was pared by 5 bases and J by 4 bases, with 11 bases between. The CDR3 sequence is 13 residues long. CD45RO-negative cells were positively selected for CCR7, leaving out terminally differentiated effector memory CD45RA+ cells. Donors, healthy HIV-negative adults, lacked recent acute infections or vaccinations.

The V and J genes are TRBV19 and TRBJ1-1, with D unclear. Sequenced input: naive CD8+ T cells from PBMCs. The receptor was isolated from a man in his late teens or twenties in good health. Some clones in this sample may be carry-over from other donors' samples. DNA of the CDR3: TGTGCCAGTAGTCCGCACATGGCCACTGAAGCTTTCTTT. Its protein is CASSPHMATEAFF.